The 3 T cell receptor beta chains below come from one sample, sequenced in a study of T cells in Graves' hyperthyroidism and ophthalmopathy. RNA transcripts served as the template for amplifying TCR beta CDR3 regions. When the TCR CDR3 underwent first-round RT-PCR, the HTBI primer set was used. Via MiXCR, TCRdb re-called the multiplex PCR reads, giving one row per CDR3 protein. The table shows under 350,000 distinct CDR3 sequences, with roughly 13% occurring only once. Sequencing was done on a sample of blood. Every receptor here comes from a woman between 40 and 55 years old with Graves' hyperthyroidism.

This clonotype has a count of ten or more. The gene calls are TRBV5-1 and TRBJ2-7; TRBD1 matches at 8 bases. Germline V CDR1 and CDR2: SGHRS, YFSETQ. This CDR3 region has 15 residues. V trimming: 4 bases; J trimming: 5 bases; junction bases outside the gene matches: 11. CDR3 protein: CASSATGDRVNEQYF. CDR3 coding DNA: TGCGCCAGCAGCGCGACAGGGGATCGGGTAAACGAGCAGTACTTC.

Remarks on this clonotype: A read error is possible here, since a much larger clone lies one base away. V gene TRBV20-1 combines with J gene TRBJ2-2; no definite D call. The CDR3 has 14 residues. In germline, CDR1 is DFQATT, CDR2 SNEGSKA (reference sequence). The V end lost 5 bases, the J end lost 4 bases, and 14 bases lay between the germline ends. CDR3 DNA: TGCAGTGCTCCCCCGCGGTGGGGCACCGGGGAGCTGTTTTTT. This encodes CSAPPRWGTGELFF.

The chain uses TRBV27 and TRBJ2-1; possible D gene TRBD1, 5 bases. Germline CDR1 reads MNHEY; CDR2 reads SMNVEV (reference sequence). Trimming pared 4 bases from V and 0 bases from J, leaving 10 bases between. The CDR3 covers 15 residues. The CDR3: CASSWGRSSYNEQFF. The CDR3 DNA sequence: TGTGCCAGCAGTTGGGGCAGGAGCTCCTACAATGAGCAGTTCTTC.